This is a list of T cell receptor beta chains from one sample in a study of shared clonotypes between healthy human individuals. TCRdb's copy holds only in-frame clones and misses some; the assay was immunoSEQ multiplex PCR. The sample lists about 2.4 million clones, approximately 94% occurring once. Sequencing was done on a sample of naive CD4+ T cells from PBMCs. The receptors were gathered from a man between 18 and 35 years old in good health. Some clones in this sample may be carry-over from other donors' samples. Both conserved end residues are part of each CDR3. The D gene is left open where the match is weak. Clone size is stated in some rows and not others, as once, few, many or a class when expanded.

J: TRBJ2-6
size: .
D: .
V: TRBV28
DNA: TGTGCCAGCAGTCCACGCGGGACAGCCTCTGGGGCCAACGTCCTGACTTTC
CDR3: CASSPRGTASGANVLTF

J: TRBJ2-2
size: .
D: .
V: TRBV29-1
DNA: TGCAGCGTTGGGTTAGCGCCGAACACCGGGGAGCTGTTTTTT
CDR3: CSVGLAPNTGELFF

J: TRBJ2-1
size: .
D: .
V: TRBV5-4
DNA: TGTGCCAGCAGCTTGGGGGCATTCTTTGAGGACAATGAGCAGTTCTTC
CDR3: CASSLGAFFEDNEQFF

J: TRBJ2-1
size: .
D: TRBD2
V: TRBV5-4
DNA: TGTGCCAGCAGCTTAAGGACTAGCGGGAGTTTTGAGCAGTTCTTC
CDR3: CASSLRTSGSFEQFF

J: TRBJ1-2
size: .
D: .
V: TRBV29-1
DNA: TGCAGCGTTGATCAAATAGGGGGACCAAACTATGGCTACACCTTC
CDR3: CSVDQIGGPNYGYTF

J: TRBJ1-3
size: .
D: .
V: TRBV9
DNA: TGTGCCAGCAGCGCCGACGGCGGGCGCGGAAACACCATATATTTT
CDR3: CASSADGGRGNTIYF

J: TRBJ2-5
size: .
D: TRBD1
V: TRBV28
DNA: TGTGCCAGCAGTCCCGGGACAGGGGAACAAGAGACCCAGTACTTC
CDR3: CASSPGTGEQETQYF

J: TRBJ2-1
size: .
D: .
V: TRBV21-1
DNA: TGTGCCAGCAGCAAAGCGCTCGGGACTAGCGGGAGGCTAAATGAGCAGTTCTTC
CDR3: CASSKALGTSGRLNEQFF

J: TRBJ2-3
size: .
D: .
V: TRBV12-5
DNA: TGTGCTAGTGGTTCCGCCAGGACTAGCACAGATACGCAGTATTTT
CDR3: CASGSARTSTDTQYF

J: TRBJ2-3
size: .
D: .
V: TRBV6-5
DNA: TGTGCCAGCAGTTACTCTGGGCAGTCAGATACGCAGTATTTT
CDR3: CASSYSGQSDTQYF

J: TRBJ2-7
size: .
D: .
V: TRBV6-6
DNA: TGTGCCAGCAGTTACGAAAGAAGCTCCTACGAGCAGTACTTC
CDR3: CASSYERSSYEQYF

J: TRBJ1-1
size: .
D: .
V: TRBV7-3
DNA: TGTGCCAGCAGCTTAACGATGGAACAGGGAGGTACTGAAGCTTTCTTT
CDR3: CASSLTMEQGGTEAFF

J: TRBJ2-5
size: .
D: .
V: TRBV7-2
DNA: TGTGCCAGCAGCCGGGCGGCACCCCAAGAGACCCAGTACTTC
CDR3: CASSRAAPQETQYF

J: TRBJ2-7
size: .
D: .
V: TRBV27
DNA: TGTGCCAGCAGTTTAGCAGGGCTATCCTACGAGCAGTACTTC
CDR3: CASSLAGLSYEQYF

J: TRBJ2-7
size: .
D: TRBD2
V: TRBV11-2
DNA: TGTGCCAGCAGCTTACTCGGGAGGGAACAAGAGCAGTACTTC
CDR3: CASSLLGREQEQYF

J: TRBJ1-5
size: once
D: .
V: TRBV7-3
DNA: TGTGCCAGCAGCTTTGGGGGCCGGGCCGCTAGCAATCAGCCCCAGCATTTT
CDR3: CASSFGGRAASNQPQHF

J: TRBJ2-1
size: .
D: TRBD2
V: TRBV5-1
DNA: TGCGCCAGCAGCTTGGGTGTACTAGCGGGGTACAATGAGCAGTTCTTC
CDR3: CASSLGVLAGYNEQFF

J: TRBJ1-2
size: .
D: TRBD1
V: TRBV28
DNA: TGTGCCAGCAGGATCCGGGACAGGGGGCTCTTCTCCTTC
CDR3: CASRIRDRGLFSF

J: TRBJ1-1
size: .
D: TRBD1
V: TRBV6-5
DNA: TGTGCCAGCAGTTACGCCAGGACAGGGGTCACTGAAGCTTTCTTT
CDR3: CASSYARTGVTEAFF

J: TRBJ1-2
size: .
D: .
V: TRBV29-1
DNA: TGCAGCGCTGAGGACGGGGGAAGGGGGAACAACTATGGCTACACCTTC
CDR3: CSAEDGGRGNNYGYTF

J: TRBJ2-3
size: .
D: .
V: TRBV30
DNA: TGTGCCTGGAGTGTAGGGAGGTTCAGCACAGATACGCAGTATTTT
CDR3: CAWSVGRFSTDTQYF

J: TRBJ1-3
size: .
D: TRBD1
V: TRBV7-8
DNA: TGTGCCAGCAGCGTCGCGACAGGGGCTGGAAACACCATATATTTT
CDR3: CASSVATGAGNTIYF

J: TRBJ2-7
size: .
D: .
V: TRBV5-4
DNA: TGTGCCAGCAGCCAAGACAGGCTAAGGGGGGAGCAGTACTTC
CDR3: CASSQDRLRGEQYF

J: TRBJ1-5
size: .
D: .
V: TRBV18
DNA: TGTGCCAGCTCACCGGGACAATATAATCAGCCCCAGCATTTT
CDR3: CASSPGQYNQPQHF

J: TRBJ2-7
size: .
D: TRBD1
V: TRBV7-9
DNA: TGTGCCAGCAACATCAGGGGACAGGGGGTTTGGTACTTC
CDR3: CASNIRGQGVWYF

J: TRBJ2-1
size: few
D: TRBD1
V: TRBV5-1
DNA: TGCGCCAGCAGCTTGTCCACTGGACAGGGTGAGCAGTTCTTC
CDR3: CASSLSTGQGEQFF

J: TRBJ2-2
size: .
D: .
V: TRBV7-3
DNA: TGTGCCAGCAGCTTACTCGGGGATACCGGGGAGCTGTTTTTT
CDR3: CASSLLGDTGELFF

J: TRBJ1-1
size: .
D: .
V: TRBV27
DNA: TGTGCCAGCAGTTTAAGGCCAGGGCGGACTGAAGCTTTCTTT
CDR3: CASSLRPGRTEAFF

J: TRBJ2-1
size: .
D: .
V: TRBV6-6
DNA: TGTGCCAGCAGTTACCTTGGCGAGCAGTTCTTC
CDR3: CASSYLGEQFF

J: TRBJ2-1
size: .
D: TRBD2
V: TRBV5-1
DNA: TGCGCCAGCAGCGCAGGGACTAGCGGGAGCGTAATGTACAATGAGCAGTTCTTC
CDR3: CASSAGTSGSVMYNEQFF

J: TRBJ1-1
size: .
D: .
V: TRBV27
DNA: TGTGCCAGCAGTCTCCGGCAGAACACTGAAGCTTTCTTT
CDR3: CASSLRQNTEAFF

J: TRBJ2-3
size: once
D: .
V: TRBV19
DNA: TGTGCCAGTAGTACGGGGGCGACCAGCACAGATACGCAGTATTTT
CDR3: CASSTGATSTDTQYF

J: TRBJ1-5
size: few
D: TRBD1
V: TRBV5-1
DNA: TGCGCCAGCAGTCCAACAGGGGGTAGCAATCAGCCCCAGCATTTT
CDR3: CASSPTGGSNQPQHF

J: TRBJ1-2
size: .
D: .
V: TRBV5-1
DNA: TGCGCCAGCAGCTTGGGATCAGGGGATAACTATGGCTACACCTTC
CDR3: CASSLGSGDNYGYTF

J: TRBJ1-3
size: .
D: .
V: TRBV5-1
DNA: TGCGCCAGCTGCGTAGGGAACTCTGGAAACACCATATATTTT
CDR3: CASCVGNSGNTIYF

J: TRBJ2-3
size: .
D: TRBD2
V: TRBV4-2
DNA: TGTGCCAGCAGCCCGGAAGGACTAGCGGGAGGTAGAGATACGCAGTATTTT
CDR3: CASSPEGLAGGRDTQYF

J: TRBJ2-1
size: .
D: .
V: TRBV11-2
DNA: TGTGCCAGCAGCGTAGGCCCGCTGTACGGATCTAATGAGCAGTTCTTC
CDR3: CASSVGPLYGSNEQFF

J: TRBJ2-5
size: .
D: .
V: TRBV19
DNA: TGTGCCAGTAGTATTAGAGGGGAGACCCAGTACTTC
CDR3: CASSIRGETQYF

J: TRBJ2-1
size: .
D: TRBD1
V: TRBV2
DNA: TGTGCCAGCAGTGACAGACAGGGGAACTACAATGAGCAGTTCTTC
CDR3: CASSDRQGNYNEQFF

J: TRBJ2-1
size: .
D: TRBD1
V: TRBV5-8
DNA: TGTGCCAGCAGGTGGACAGGTTTCAATGAGCAGTTCTTC
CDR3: CASRWTGFNEQFF

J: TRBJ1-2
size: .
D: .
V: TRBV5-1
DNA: TGCGCCAGCAGCTTCGGGTCCATCTCAGGCTGCACCTTC
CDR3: CASSFGSISGCTF